The present entry profiles one T cell receptor (beta chain) with its context. Produced via immunoSEQ multiplex PCR; TCRdb's table is partial and in-frame only. The table shows hundreds of thousands of clones, with roughly 90% occurring only once. The sample is drawn from a study of shared T cell receptors in the human thymus. The ends were cut back, 4 bases at V and 3 bases at J, with 18 bases in the middle. Germline CDR1 is SGHDN and CDR2 is FVKESK. The length of the CDR3 is 16 residues. These data were also filed under a second study, of human thymus T cells. That work adds: Infants, healthy and Finnish, who were having corrective surgery for congenital heart defects served as donors. V and J genes seemed to be used with bias in thymic and blood repertoires.

The receptor's source is a boy younger than two with a congenital heart defect. Source material: thymocytes. J is TRBJ1-1 and V is TRBV14, with a tentative D call TRBD1 (6 bases). The CDR3 DNA follows: TGTGCCAGCAGCCCCCCACAGGGTATCAAGGACACTGAAGCTTTCTTT. It yields the protein CASSPPQGIKDTEAFF.